This TCR beta chain was recorded in a study of shared clonotypes between healthy human individuals (dated by TCRdb to 2020 to 2021). In terms of the full investigation: The cohort comprised a couple of women and three men aged 18 to 49 years. For each donor, CD4 naive and CD4 memory were each given three plates, CD8 naive was given two plates, and CD8 memory was given one plate. To estimate repertoire size and how much clonotype sharing occurs between individuals, the study deeply sequenced the blood TCR repertoires of five healthy adults. To increase sequencing depth and limit assay-specific biases, TCR repertoire library preparation and sequencing were carried out by different laboratories using diverse techniques. Each donor's leukapheresis produced roughly between roughly 0.85 and 9 billion PBMCs.

TCR CDR3 regions were amplified from genomic DNA by multiplex PCR using the deep immunoSEQ assay. For each cell subset, the extracted genomic DNA was distributed evenly across all wells of several immunoSEQ 96-well plates, and each plate served as one replicate. For sorted subsets, about 220 ng of genomic DNA, equivalent to 25,000 to 35,000 T cell genomes, went into each replicate PCR. Purified libraries were quantified with a Qubit 3.0 fluorometer, sized on a Bioanalyzer 2100, and re-quantified with the KAPA Library Quantification kit. A separate single-read 150-cycle Illumina NextSeq 550 flow cell was used to sequence each immunoSEQ 96-well plate. On the authors' methods: Because the immunoSEQ output included only junctional sequences and no quality scores, the filtering could not be the same as the filtering used for full-length reads. To assign V/J genes and CDR3, sequences were annotated against IMGT germline references using PyIR, a Python wrapper for IgBLAST v1.9. Any read was removed if the V/J assignment was weak (E-value above 1e-6), the CDR3 was missing, or the read contained stop codons, out-of-frame junctions, or ambiguous translated residues. V3J clonotypes were defined as sequences sharing an identical inferred V gene, J gene, and CDR3 amino acid sequence. To compute the percentage overlap between repertoires, the number of shared unique clonotypes was divided by the size of the smaller repertoire. Repertoire richness was assessed with RTK rarefaction, the Chao1 estimator, and Recon v2.1 estimates of unobserved clonotypes. Generation probabilities were computed with OLGA for all TCRbeta clonotypes obtained by the gDNA method from several donors. Not all clones reach the TCRdb copy of this immuneACCESS table, which keeps in-frame sequences only. Checked studies attribute under half of the gap to unresolved V genes and leave the rest unexplained. V and J calls and clone size are copied from that table; D and trimming were computed from the DNA. The sample yields more than 400,000 clones; more than 95% were counted once. About 0.06% of the sample comes from the top ten.

Study-level results and caveats: Based on pairwise subsampling, the degree of clonotype sharing among donors was expected to be affected by sequencing depth. About 4.5% of naive CD4, 3.5% of naive CD8, around 2.3% of memory CD4, and less than 0.45% of memory CD8 clonotypes were shared across several donors. Only blood was sampled, and tissue TCR repertoires likely differ from those in blood. The small number of donors limited the genetic and exposure-history diversity represented. Incomplete sequencing was indicated by rarefaction of sorted-subset datasets, despite the large sequencing depth. Compared with non-shared clonotypes, the clonotypes found in all four sorted-subset donors had higher generation probabilities. Larger estimated clonotype richness was generally found for naive subsets than for memory subsets.

The donors were healthy, HIV-negative adults who had no recently reported acute infections or vaccinations. All donors were Caucasian adults living in Nashville, Tennessee, USA. CD4+ T cells were enriched by magnetic negative selection; naive cells were then positively selected on CD45RA, and the negative fraction formed the memory subset. Blood was obtained by leukapheresis, after which PBMCs were separated by Ficoll-Histopaque density gradient centrifugation and cryopreserved in liquid nitrogen vapor phase. Purity and quantity of every magnetically sorted T cell population were checked by analytical flow cytometry. Genomic DNA was isolated from each sorted fraction and quantified by UV absorbance on a Nanodrop 2000c. There are a few counts of this clone. Its antigen is still unknown. Per-base quality was not reported, and no clone a single base away is much larger than it. CDR1 and CDR2 (MNHEY, SMNVEV) derive from the germline V gene (reference sequence). The CDR3 measures 13 amino acids from cysteine to phenylalanine. Only the CDR3 DNA is retained, 39 bases long and in frame from the first base. V loses 5 bases, J loses 2 bases, and the germline ends lie 9 bases apart.

Rearrangement joined TRBV27 to TRBJ2-5; possibly the D gene is TRBD1, per 6 matching bases. This clonotype originated in a woman aged 25 to 39 in good health. Sequenced: naive CD4+ T cells sorted from blood. The cell subset or site label corresponds to: CD45RA+ positively selected. The CDR3 amino acid sequence is: CASSPQGQETQYF. The sequenced DNA: TGTGCCAGCAGTCCCCAGGGGCAAGAGACCCAGTACTTC.